The source of this TCR beta chain is a study of T cells in Graves' hyperthyroidism and ophthalmopathy. Study results and caveats: Most clonotypes expanded in the thyroid (above 0.001) were also present in blood.

This CDR3 has 15 amino acids. Germline assignment: CDR1 LGHDT and CDR2 YNNKEL (reference sequence). V lost 4 bases and J lost 4, with 13 bases in between. Amplification yielded TCR beta CDR3 regions, with RNA transcripts as the source. HTBI primers were used for first-round RT-PCR of the TCR CDR3. Each CDR3 protein gets one entry after TCRdb re-called the multiplex PCR reads with MiXCR. Of some 510,000 distinct CDR3 sequences in the sample, under 60% were seen once. About this clonotype: Antigen unknown.

V and J are TRBV3-1 and TRBJ2-2; D is perhaps TRBD2 (6 bases). The sequenced material came from peripheral blood or thyroid tissue (not recorded which). This receptor was obtained from a woman between 18 and 29 years old with Graves' hyperthyroidism. CDR3 nucleotides: TGTGCCAGCAGCCCACGGACTATCGCCACCGGGGAGCTGTTTTTT. This gives the protein CASSPRTIATGELFF.